This passage covers 14 T cell receptor beta chains from one sample sequenced in a study of radiation and T cells in renal cell carcinoma. Time point described: blood 2 weeks post-SBRT. The sample's treatment: 15 Gy SBRT to primary tumor, nephrectomy 4 weeks later. Profiling relied on immunoSEQ multiplex PCR, and the TCRdb table lists in-frame clones only, not all of them. The repertoire holds some 120,000 clones, with 88% as singletons. The sample consisted of blood, taken from a patient whose treatment included radiotherapy and nephrectomy. The source of these receptors is a woman between 70 and 85 years old with renal cell carcinoma.

This chain joins TRBV5-1 and TRBJ2-7; D is unresolved. V was clipped by 7 bases and J by 0 bases, with 11 bases between them. CDR3 length equals 13 residues. The germline V gene encodes CDR1 SGHRS and CDR2 YFSETQ. CDR3 loop: CASGGHNSYEQYF. CDR3 sequence (DNA): TGCGCCAGCGGTGGGCACAACTCCTACGAGCAGTACTTC.

Here the CDR3 reads CAISPGTGVGTEAFF. In DNA form, the CDR3 reads TGTGCCATCAGTCCGGGGACAGGGGTGGGTACTGAAGCTTTCTTT. This chain joins TRBV10-3 and TRBJ1-1, with 10 positions matching TRBD1. J lost 5 bases, V lost 5 bases, and 8 bases had no gene match. Germline values: CDR1 ENHRY, CDR2 SYGVKD. This CDR3 region has 15 residues.

The chain couples TRBV6-5 to TRBJ2-3; 8 nucleotides line up with TRBD2. V lost 6 bases and J lost 9; bases outside the gene matches: 8. The CDR3 runs 13 residues. Germline-derived CDR1 and CDR2 are MNHEY and SVGAGI. The CDR3 is CASSNGGAGTQYF. The CDR3, as DNA: TGTGCCAGCAGCAACGGGGGGGCCGGGACGCAGTATTTT.

The rearrangement uses TRBV14 and TRBJ2-1, with D maybe TRBD2 (6 bases). The V gene lost 0 bases and the J gene lost 7 bases, with 16 bases spanning the gap. From germline, CDR1 is SGHDN and CDR2 FVKESK. The CDR3 consists of 16 residues. CDR3 coding DNA: TGTGCCAGCAGCCAAGATGTTCACCGCGGAGGGAATGAGCAGTTCTTC. This gives the protein CASSQDVHRGGNEQFF. The full variable domain, rest sourced from reference TRBV14 and TRBJ2-1, is EAGVTQFPSHSVIEKGQTVTLRCDPISGHDNLYWYRRVMGKEIKFLLHFVKESKQDESGMPNNRFLAERTGGTYSTLKVQPAELEDSGVYFCASSQDVHRGGNEQFFGPGTRLTVL.

The V and J genes are TRBV4-3 and TRBJ2-7, with D uncertain. The V gene lost 0 bases and the J gene lost 7 bases, with 10 bases spanning the gap. The V gene's germline CDR1 is LGHNA and CDR2 YSLEER. The CDR3 has 13 amino acids. CDR3 loop: CASSQESGREQYF. The CDR3 region has the DNA TGCGCCAGCAGCCAAGAATCCGGCAGGGAGCAGTACTTC.

The count of this clone is one. This chain joins TRBV5-4 and TRBJ2-7; TRBD2 agrees at 11 bases. V lost 3 bases and J lost 0; bases outside the gene matches: 11. The CDR3 loop spans 18 amino acids. CDR1 and CDR2 (germline): SGHNT, YYREEE (reference sequence). For the CDR3, the DNA is TGTGCCAGCAGCTCGCTTGCCGGACTAGCGGGCATCTCCTACGAGCAGTACTTC. The encoded protein is CASSSLAGLAGISYEQYF.

The V gene is TRBV10-3, the J gene TRBJ1-6; D may be TRBD1 (5 bases). CDR1 and CDR2 (germline): ENHRY, SYGVKD. With 6 bases removed from V and 0 bases from J, the gap between germline ends came to 18 bases. This CDR3 has 18 residues. The CDR3 protein is CAISSGRVGSSYNSPLHF. The CDR3 coding sequence is TGTGCCATCAGCTCTGGCAGGGTTGGCAGCTCCTATAATTCACCCCTCCACTTT.

The chain uses TRBV11-1 and TRBJ2-6, with D uncertain. The length of the CDR3 is 16 residues. In germline, CDR1 is SGHAT, CDR2 FQDESV (reference sequence). With 5 bases removed from V and 1 base from J, the gap between germline ends came to 12 bases. The CDR3 spells CASSLWSSSGANVLTF. CDR3 coding DNA: TGTGCCAGCAGCCTATGGTCCAGTTCTGGGGCCAACGTCCTGACTTTC. The variable domain in full, with the rest retrieved from reference TRBV11-1 and TRBJ2-6, is EAEVAQSPRYKITEKSQAVAFWCDPISGHATLYWYRQILGQGPELLVQFQDESVVDDSQLPKDRFSAERLKGVDSTLKIQPAELGDSAMYLCASSLWSSSGANVLTFGAGSRLTVL.

This rearrangement joins TRBV30 to TRBJ1-2; D gene ambiguous. CDR1 is GTSNPN and CDR2 is SVGIG in the germline V gene (reference sequence). The CDR3 length is 12 residues. V was shortened by 1 base and J by 3 bases, with 6 bases between the two germline ends. The CDR3 sequence is CAWSGFDYGYTF. Here the CDR3 DNA reads TGTGCCTGGAGTGGTTTCGACTATGGCTACACCTTC.

The V gene is TRBV13, the J gene TRBJ1-1; D is ambiguous. Germline V gene data show CDR1 as PRHDT and CDR2 as FYEKMQ (reference sequence). The CDR3 consists of 13 residues. V dropped 5 bases and J dropped 6 bases, with 13 bases sitting between them. In DNA, the CDR3 is TGTGCCAGCAGCCCGGGTCCCTCGGCTGAAGCTTTCTTT. Its translation: CASSPGPSAEAFF.

V usage is TRBV6-1 and J usage is TRBJ2-1, with a possible D match to TRBD2 (7 bases). CDR1 and CDR2 (germline): MNHNS, SASEGT. The CDR3 consists of 13 residues. V was shortened by 10 bases and J by 7 bases, with 17 bases between the two germline ends. The CDR3 here is CATSLKGGNEQFF. The CDR3 bases are TGTGCCACCAGCCTAAAGGGGGGGAATGAGCAGTTCTTC.

This chain joins TRBV6-6 and TRBJ1-1, with D unresolved. CDR3 size: 15 residues. The germline V gene has CDR1 MNHNY and CDR2 SVGAGI (reference sequence). V lost 5 bases, J lost 1 base, and 14 bases lay in between. Here the CDR3 reads CASSPSGRENTEAFF. The CDR3 DNA is TGTGCCAGCAGTCCTTCCGGACGGGAGAACACTGAAGCTTTCTTT.

This clone appeared a single time. V gene TRBV10-3 combines with J gene TRBJ2-5, with 10 bases that match TRBD1. Unmatched junction bases numbered 4, after V lost 10 bases and J lost 2 bases. The CDR3 extends over 13 amino acids. The germline V gene encodes CDR1 ENHRY and CDR2 SYGVKD. The CDR3 protein is CATGQGPQETQYF. The CDR3 region has the DNA TGTGCCACGGGACAGGGGCCACAAGAGACCCAGTACTTC.

The chain employs TRBV4-3 and TRBJ1-1, with D uncertain. The CDR3 length is 15 residues. Germline values: CDR1 LGHNA, CDR2 YSLEER. Trimming cost V 0 bases and J 7 bases, with 15 bases left between them. The CDR3 region has the DNA TGCGCCAGCAGCCAAGATCTCCAACAGCGGCGTGAAGCTTTCTTT. The encoded protein is CASSQDLQQRREAFF.